Described below is a single TCR beta chain sequence and its context. A read error may produce the germline difference seen at one junction end. This entry is derived from a study of CD8+ T cells in alopecia areata. Sequencing used cDNA as its template, made by extracting RNA and reverse transcribing it. Clones were sequenced by immunoSEQ multiplex PCR, and TCRdb holds only the in-frame ones, with some missing. Of approximately 110,000 clones listed, under 60% are singletons. Looked up from germline, CDR1 is SEHNR and CDR2 is FQNEAQ (reference sequence). The CDR3 consists of 16 residues. Treatment of the sample: oral pan-JAK inhibitor, 5-10 mg twice daily.

This receptor was obtained from a human donor with alopecia areata. The source was CD8+ T cells sorted from blood, collected at week 24, from a patient treated with tofacitinib. V and J are TRBV7-9 and TRBJ2-1; the match to TRBD2 covers 9 bases. The DNA of the CDR3 is TGTGCCAGCAGCCACACTAGCGGGTCCCCCTACAATGAGCAGCTCTTC. Residues: CASSHTSGSPYNEQLF.